What follows are 10 T cell receptor beta chains derived from one specimen sequenced in a study of blood T cell repertoires in COVID-19. The assay was immunoSEQ multiplex PCR, and TCRdb's table has in-frame clones only and misses some. The sample consists of 250,000 to 300,000 clones, more than 70% of them appearing once. Sequenced material: PBMCs or T cells enriched from blood (not recorded which). Receptor source: a woman aged 60-70 years in a cohort exposed to, infected with or recovered from COVID-19 (not recorded which).

This clone was counted a few times. The chain combines TRBV19 with TRBJ2-7; D is unresolved. With 5 bases removed from V and 1 base from J, the gap between germline ends came to 12 bases. Germline values: CDR1 LNHDA, CDR2 SQIVND (reference sequence). There are 14 residues in the CDR3. CDR3 protein: CASSPPTGSYEQYF. CDR3 DNA: TGTGCCAGTAGTCCCCCCACGGGTTCCTACGAGCAGTACTTC.

The V call is TRBV7-2, the J call TRBJ2-2; D is possibly TRBD1 (5 bases). Between the trimmed V and J ends, which lost 6 bases and 5 bases, there was a span of 10 bases. The CDR3 runs 13 residues. The germline V gene has CDR1 SGHTA and CDR2 FQGNSA. The CDR3 region has the DNA TGTGCCAGCAGAAGAAGGGGAACCGGGGAGCTGTTTTTT. It translates to CASRRRGTGELFF.

Only one count was recorded for this clone. The V call is TRBV27, the J call TRBJ1-2; TRBD1 matches 7 bases. V lost 6 bases and J lost 7; bases outside the gene matches: 11. The germline V gene has CDR1 MNHEY and CDR2 SMNVEV (reference sequence). The CDR3 contains 14 residues. DNA for the CDR3: TGTGCCAGCAGACAACTAGACAGGGTCGTTGGCTACACCTTC. It encodes CASRQLDRVVGYTF.

This chain joins TRBV20-1 and TRBJ2-7; tentatively, D is TRBD1 (6 bases). V gave up 3 bases and J gave up 3 bases, with 9 bases separating them. This CDR3 region has 12 residues. The germline gives CDR1 DFQATT, CDR2 SNEGSKA (reference sequence). CDR3 DNA sequence: TGCAGTGCTAGTCGAGGGGGCTACGAGCAGTACTTC. Translated: CSASRGGYEQYF.

The chain is built from TRBV30 and TRBJ2-7; TRBD2 matches 7 bases. CDR1 and CDR2 from the germline V gene are GTSNPN and SVGIG (reference sequence). The CDR3 covers 14 residues. V lost 3 bases to trimming and J lost 3 bases; unmatched junction nucleotides: 8. The CDR3 DNA reads as TGTGCCTGGAGCCGATCTAGCGGAGTCTACGAGCAGTACTTC. Translated, it gives CAWSRSSGVYEQYF. The complete variable domain, with remaining parts taken from reference TRBV30 and TRBJ2-7, reads SQTIHQWPATLVQPVGSPLSLECTVEGTSNPNLYWYRQAAGRGLQLLFYSVGIGQISSEVPQNLSASRPQDRQFILSSKKLLLSDSGFYLCAWSRSSGVYEQYFGPGTRLTVT.

The V call is TRBV18, the J call TRBJ1-1; D possibly corresponds to TRBD1 (6 bases). Trimming left V 3 bases short and J 4 bases short, with 18 bases between. The germline V gene encodes CDR1 KGHSH and CDR2 LQKENI. This CDR3 is 16 amino acids long. CDR3 nucleotides: TGTGCCAGCTCACCTCCCCTGGGGGCAGGGAGCACTGAAGCTTTCTTT. It yields the protein CASSPPLGAGSTEAFF.

CDR3 amino acids: CASSIDGEHYEQYF. Written as DNA, the CDR3 is TGTGCCAGTAGTATTGATGGAGAGCACTACGAGCAGTACTTC. The chain recombines TRBV19 with TRBJ2-7, with D unclear. V lost 3 bases, J lost 3 bases, and 12 bases lay in between. The CDR3 covers 14 residues. Germline V gene sequence: CDR1 LNHDA, CDR2 SQIVND (reference sequence).

This chain joins TRBV5-1 and TRBJ2-2, with D perhaps TRBD2 (5 bases). This CDR3 is built from 15 residues. Per germline, CDR1 SGHRS and CDR2 YFSETQ. V was trimmed by 5 bases and J by 1 base, leaving 12 bases between them. CDR3 residues: CASREAWRNTGELFF. CDR3 nucleotides: TGCGCCAGCAGGGAGGCCTGGCGGAACACCGGGGAGCTGTTTTTT.

The chain links TRBV2 to TRBJ2-6; TRBD1 might be the D (6 bases). Per the germline V gene, CDR1 is SNHLY and CDR2 is FYNNEI. This CDR3 spans 15 amino acids. V lost 5 bases to trimming and J lost 4 bases, with 12 bases between them. The chain's CDR3 is CASSYRAAGANVLTF. As DNA, the CDR3 is TGTGCCAGCAGTTACAGGGCAGCCGGGGCCAACGTCCTGACTTTC.

V and J are TRBV7-3 and TRBJ2-3; 7 bases map to TRBD2. The J segment lost 1 base and the V segment lost 4 bases, leaving 11 bases of the junction unmatched. Germline V gene sequence: CDR1 SGHTA, CDR2 FQGTGA. The length of the CDR3 is 17 residues. The CDR3, as DNA: TGTGCCAGCAGCTCACCTCCCGGCGGGAGCGGCACAGATACGCAGTATTTT. Its translation is CASSSPPGGSGTDTQYF.